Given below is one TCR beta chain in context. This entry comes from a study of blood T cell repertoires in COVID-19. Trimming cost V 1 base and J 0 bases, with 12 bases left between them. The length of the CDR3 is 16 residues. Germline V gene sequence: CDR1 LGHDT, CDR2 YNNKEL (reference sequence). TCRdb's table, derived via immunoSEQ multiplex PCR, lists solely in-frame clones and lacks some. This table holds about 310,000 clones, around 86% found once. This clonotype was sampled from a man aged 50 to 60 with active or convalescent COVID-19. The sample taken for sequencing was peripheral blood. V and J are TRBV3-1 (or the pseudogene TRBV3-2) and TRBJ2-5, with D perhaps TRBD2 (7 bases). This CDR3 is CASSQARGAYQETQYF. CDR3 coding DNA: TGTGCCAGCAGCCAAGCACGGGGGGCCTACCAAGAGACCCAGTACTTC.